This entry lists 14 T cell receptor beta chains sequenced from one sample in a study of naive CD8 T cells in extremely preterm neonates. Profiling relied on immunoSEQ multiplex PCR, and the TCRdb table lists in-frame clones only, not all of them. There are fewer than 6,500 clones in the sample; almost 98% occur only once, and over 0.95% lies in the top ten. The sequenced sample consisted of naive CD8+ T cells from blood. The receptors originated from a human donor in good health.

The chain links TRBV6-5 to TRBJ2-3, with D perhaps matching TRBD1 (6 bases). The ends were cut back, 7 bases at V and 5 bases at J, with 16 bases in the middle. CDR1 is MNHEY, CDR2 SVGAGI, per germline. CDR3 size: 14 residues. The CDR3 reads CASNPVEDRDTQYF. The CDR3 bases are TGTGCCAGCAATCCAGTTGAGGACAGAGATACGCAGTATTTT.

The V and J genes are TRBV19 and TRBJ1-1; D may be TRBD1 (5 bases). Trimming cost V 9 bases and J 2 bases, with 13 bases left between them. CDR1 and CDR2 from the germline V gene are LNHDA and SQIVND (reference sequence). This CDR3 has 13 amino acids. CDR3 protein: CASPGHLNTEAFF. Here the CDR3 DNA reads TGTGCCAGCCCCGGACATCTCAACACTGAAGCTTTCTTT.

J is TRBJ1-5 and V is TRBV15; D is uncertain. V gave up 0 bases and J gave up 4 bases, with 10 bases separating them. The CDR3 runs to 15 residues. Germline assignment: CDR1 LNHNV and CDR2 YYDKDF (reference sequence). In DNA, the CDR3 is TGTGCCACCAGCAGAGAACAGTGGGCAAATCAGCCCCAGCATTTT. This codes for CATSREQWANQPQHF.

This rearrangement joins TRBV4-1 to TRBJ1-5; 8 bases line up with TRBD1. Trimming at V came to 2 bases and at J to 7 bases, leaving 7 bases not matched to a gene. The germline CDR1 and CDR2 sequences are MGHRA and YSYEKL. The CDR3 runs to 15 residues. The chain's CDR3 is CASSQTRQGMQPQHF. In DNA form, the CDR3 reads TGCGCCAGCAGCCAAACCAGACAGGGGATGCAGCCCCAGCATTTT.

The chain links TRBV14 to TRBJ2-5; D unresolved. CDR1 and CDR2 (germline): SGHDN, FVKESK. Trimming left V 0 bases short and J 4 bases short, with 6 bases between. This CDR3 has 13 residues. Written as DNA, the CDR3 is TGTGCCAGCAGCCAAGACGGTTTAGAGACCCAGTACTTC. It specifies CASSQDGLETQYF.

This rearrangement joins TRBV2 to TRBJ1-2; TRBD1 matches 7 bases. The ends lost 2 bases at V and 2 bases at J; junction bases unmatched: 5. From germline, CDR1 is SNHLY and CDR2 FYNNEI. There are 15 residues in the CDR3. The CDR3 sequence is CASSEHRTGNYGYTF. CDR3 bases: TGTGCCAGCAGTGAACATAGGACAGGAAACTATGGCTACACCTTC.

This chain joins TRBV21-1 and TRBJ1-5; TRBD1 reflects the table's D call only, with no check against the DNA. TRBV21-1 corresponds to a pseudogene. CDR3 length: 16 residues. The CDR3 here is CAIRTGGRSGNQPQHF. The CDR3 DNA reads TGTGCCATCAGGACAGGGGGACGTAGCGGCAATCAGCCCCAGCATTTT.

This clone is a singleton in its sample. The genes are TRBV28 and TRBJ2-5; no firm D call. Deletions cut 1 base from V and 5 bases from J, with 14 bases between. From germline, CDR1 is MDHEN and CDR2 SYDVKM. CDR3 length: 15 residues. The CDR3 sequence is CASSLLPGDRETQYF. The CDR3 DNA reads TGTGCCAGCAGTTTATTGCCCGGAGACCGGGAGACCCAGTACTTC.

The DNA for the CDR3 is TGTGCCAGCAGTCAAGATGGGTCTGCGGGAGCGGTCGGGACCCAGTACTTC. It yields the protein CASSQDGSAGAVGTQYF. The chain is built from TRBV28 and TRBJ2-5, with TRBD2 matching over 7 bases. V lost 5 bases to trimming and J lost 7 bases; unmatched junction nucleotides: 19. CDR3 length equals 17 residues. Germline V gives CDR1 MDHEN, CDR2 SYDVKM.

V and J are TRBV27 and TRBJ2-2, with 8 bases fitting TRBD1. The germline V gene encodes CDR1 MNHEY and CDR2 SMNVEV (reference sequence). Losses at the gene ends were 5 bases for V and 4 bases for J; bases not matched to a gene: 6. This CDR3 region has 15 residues. In DNA form, the CDR3 reads TGTGCCAGCAGTACAGGGGGATGGGGCACCGGGGAGCTGTTTTTT. Its translation is CASSTGGWGTGELFF.

The table lists this clone with a count of one. CDR3 region: CAISPAGTNDQPQHF. CDR3 DNA: TGTGCCATCAGTCCAGCCGGGACAAATGATCAGCCCCAGCATTTT. This chain joins TRBV10-3 and TRBJ1-5, with D tentatively TRBD1 (6 bases). Deletions cut 5 bases from V and 5 bases from J, with 16 bases between. This CDR3 is built from 15 residues. The germline V gene has CDR1 ENHRY and CDR2 SYGVKD.

The V call is TRBV27, the J call TRBJ2-5, with D possibly matching TRBD2 (6 bases). CDR1 is MNHEY and CDR2 is SMNVEV in the germline V gene (reference sequence). The CDR3 contains 13 residues. The V gene lost 5 bases and the J gene lost 4 bases, with 11 bases spanning the gap. The CDR3 DNA reads as TGTGCCAGCAGTCTACGGGACTCAGAGACCCAGTACTTC. It encodes CASSLRDSETQYF.

V is TRBV25-1 and J is TRBJ1-1; D uncertain. The CDR3 spans 18 residues. With 1 base removed from V and 3 bases from J, the gap between germline ends came to 21 bases. Germline V gene data show CDR1 as MGHDK and CDR2 as SYGVNS. The CDR3 sequence is CASSEFFARNPRDTEAFF. The CDR3, as DNA: TGTGCCAGCAGTGAATTCTTTGCGCGTAATCCTCGGGACACTGAAGCTTTCTTT.

The chain is built from TRBV28 and TRBJ2-6; tentatively, D is TRBD1 (5 bases). Trimming removed 5 bases from V and 0 bases from J, with 8 bases in between. Germline-derived CDR1 and CDR2 are MDHEN and SYDVKM. The CDR3 spans 15 residues. This CDR3 reads CASSRRGSGANVLTF. CDR3 in DNA: TGTGCCAGCAGTAGAAGGGGCTCTGGGGCCAACGTCCTGACTTTC.